These 21 T cell receptor beta chains came from one sample sequenced in a study of cytomegalovirus exposure and HLA in healthy donors. The PCR ran on 60 Vbeta and 13 Jbeta primers. Only in-frame clones appear in the TCRdb table, and some are missing; sequencing was by immunoSEQ multiplex PCR. This table has 89,000 or so clones, roughly 80% appearing once. Sample: PBMCs. These receptors originate from a boy between 10 and 17 years old in good health and CMV-seronegative.

V gene TRBV7-9 combines with J gene TRBJ1-2; D not resolved. The CDR3 covers 15 residues. The ends were cut back, 3 bases at V and 1 base at J, with 12 bases in the middle. CDR1 and CDR2 (germline): SEHNR, FQNEAQ (reference sequence). The CDR3 protein is CASSFPPRGNYGYTF. The CDR3 nucleotides are TGTGCCAGCAGCTTTCCCCCTCGGGGTAACTATGGCTACACCTTC.

V and J are TRBV7-2 and TRBJ2-5; TRBD2 matches at 14 bases. This CDR3 has 18 amino acids. V was clipped by 4 bases and J by 5 bases; unmatched bases: 12. Germline CDR1 reads SGHTA; CDR2 reads FQGNSA. The CDR3 region is CASSSGQRWTSGRETQYF. The CDR3 DNA sequence: TGTGCCAGCAGCTCTGGACAGAGATGGACTAGCGGGAGGGAGACCCAGTACTTC. Supplemented by reference TRBV7-2 and TRBJ2-5, the full variable domain reads GAGVSQSPSNKVTEKGKDVELRCDPISGHTALYWYRQSLGQGLEFLIYFQGNSAPDKSGLPSDRFSAERTGGSVSTLTIQRTQQEDSAVYLCASSSGQRWTSGRETQYFGPGTRLLVL.

The gene calls are TRBV6-6 and TRBJ1-2; 7 nucleotides line up with TRBD1. The CDR3 is 16 residues long. V was clipped by 7 bases and J by 0 bases; unmatched bases: 11. The germline gives CDR1 MNHNY, CDR2 SVGAGI (reference sequence). CDR3 amino acids: CASTLDLTGTNYGYTF. The CDR3 DNA sequence: TGTGCCAGCACCTTGGACTTGACAGGGACTAACTATGGCTACACCTTC.

The genes are TRBV30 and TRBJ2-2; 10 nucleotides align to TRBD1. The germline V gene encodes CDR1 GTSNPN and CDR2 SVGIG (reference sequence). V shed 6 bases and J 6 bases; nucleotides not matched to a gene: 7. The CDR3 contains 14 residues. The CDR3 coding sequence is TGTGCCTGTTCCCGGGACAGGGGTTCCGGGGAGCTGTTTTTT. As protein: CACSRDRGSGELFF.

This clone was detected a few times. The chain is built from TRBV28 and TRBJ1-2, with D tentatively TRBD1 (6 bases). The CDR3 length is 12 residues. V was clipped by 10 bases and J by 4 bases, with 13 bases between them. CDR1 and CDR2 from the germline V gene are MDHEN and SYDVKM. The CDR3, as DNA: TGTGCCACAGGGGCGCAAACCTATGGCTACACCTTC. Its protein is CATGAQTYGYTF.

The genes are TRBV28 and TRBJ2-7; 8 bases align to TRBD1. V lost 5 bases and J lost 0; bases outside the gene matches: 6. The CDR3 spans 15 residues. The germline V gene encodes CDR1 MDHEN and CDR2 SYDVKM. The CDR3 here is CASSTTDRASYEQYF. The DNA of the CDR3 is TGTGCCAGCAGTACTACGGACAGGGCCTCCTACGAGCAGTACTTC.

This clone was counted a single time. One end of the junction is discordant with germline, which a read error may explain. The gene calls are TRBV6-1 and TRBJ2-1; D is unresolved. Per germline, CDR1 MNHNS and CDR2 SASEGT. The CDR3 extends over 15 amino acids. CDR3 protein: CTSSDLNGLYNEQFF. As DNA, the CDR3 is TGTACCAGCAGTGACCTGAATGGGCTCTACAATGAGCAGTTCTTC.

This rearrangement joins TRBV29-1 to TRBJ2-1; 8 nucleotides line up with TRBD1. This CDR3 is built from 13 residues. Germline CDR1 and CDR2: SQVTM and ANQGSEA. The chain's CDR3 is CTTFDRGNNEQFF. CDR3 nucleotide sequence: TGCACCACCTTCGACAGGGGTAACAATGAGCAGTTCTTC.

The V and J genes are TRBV6-5 and TRBJ2-7, with TRBD2 matching 9 bases. Germline-derived CDR1 and CDR2 are MNHEY and SVGAGI. The CDR3 extends over 15 amino acids. V was clipped by 9 bases and J by 2 bases; unmatched bases: 11. CDR3 amino acids: CASSESGRPPYEQYF. Written as DNA, the CDR3 is TGTGCCAGTTCCGAAAGCGGGAGGCCACCCTACGAGCAGTACTTC.

This clone was found a few times. The same CDR3 is also encoded by other DNA sequences in this sample. The V call is TRBV2, the J call TRBJ2-7; TRBD1 matches 8 bases. Germline lookup yields CDR1 SNHLY and CDR2 FYNNEI. The CDR3 totals 13 residues. V trimming: 7 bases; J trimming: 7 bases; junction bases outside the gene matches: 9. The CDR3 DNA is TGTGCCAGCACAATAGACAGGGGTCAAGAGCAGTACTTC. Amino acids: CASTIDRGQEQYF.

The chain uses TRBV5-6 and TRBJ1-6; weak D call: TRBD1 (6 bases). The CDR3 extends over 17 amino acids. V shed 0 bases and J shed 1 base, with 11 bases lying between them. CDR1 is SGHDT, CDR2 YYEEEE, per germline. The CDR3 here is CASSLDRVGSYNSPLHF. CDR3 sequence (DNA): TGTGCCAGCAGCTTGGACAGGGTTGGATCCTATAATTCACCCCTCCACTTT.

The J gene is TRBJ1-2, the V gene TRBV29-1, with D tentatively TRBD1 (5 bases). Germline-derived CDR1 and CDR2 are SQVTM and ANQGSEA. The V end lost 4 bases, the J end lost 6 bases, and 24 bases lay between the germline ends. CDR3 length: 16 residues. For the CDR3, the DNA is TGCAGCGTTGGGGAGTACGCGGGGGACGGTACAAATGGCTACACCTTC. This sequence encodes CSVGEYAGDGTNGYTF.

The chain uses TRBV4-2 and TRBJ2-5, with TRBD2 matching over 12 bases. With 2 bases clipped from V and 5 bases from J, the junction kept 6 bases outside the gene matches. Germline assignment: CDR1 LGHNA and CDR2 YNFKEQ. The CDR3 loop spans 16 amino acids. The CDR3 here is CASSQSPSGGAETQYF. The CDR3 DNA reads as TGTGCCAGCAGCCAATCTCCTAGCGGGGGGGCCGAGACCCAGTACTTC.

The CDR3 is CASSGGQSYEQYF. Written as DNA, the CDR3 is TGTGCCAGCAGTGGGGGACAATCCTACGAGCAGTACTTC. The V and J genes are TRBV2 and TRBJ2-7; tentatively, D is TRBD1 (6 bases). The CDR3 spans 13 residues. The germline V and J ends were trimmed by 4 bases and 1 base, with 8 bases remaining between them. Germline values: CDR1 SNHLY, CDR2 FYNNEI.

V gene TRBV23-1 combines with J gene TRBJ1-6, with 7 bases fitting TRBD1. TRBV23-1 is flagged as an ORF with uncertain function. The V segment lost 4 bases and the J segment 10 bases; nucleotides outside the gene matches: 7. The CDR3 sequence is 14 residues long. The CDR3 spells CASSPRQGKSPLHF. In DNA, the CDR3 is TGCGCCAGCAGTCCTAGACAGGGAAAATCACCCCTCCACTTT.

The gene calls are TRBV13 and TRBJ2-1, with D uncertain. Trimming took 5 bases from V and 9 from J, leaving 8 bases between them. Germline V lookup: CDR1 PRHDT, CDR2 FYEKMQ (reference sequence). CDR3 length: 11 residues. CDR3 region: CASSLSSEQFF. In DNA, the CDR3 is TGTGCCAGCAGCCTCTCGAGTGAGCAGTTCTTC. The variable domain in full, completed from reference TRBV13 and TRBJ2-1, reads AAGVIQSPRHLIKEKRETATLKCYPIPRHDTVYWYQQGPGQDPQFLISFYEKMQSDKGSIPDRFSAQQFSDYHSELNMSSLELGDSALYFCASSLSSEQFFGPGTRLTVL.

This chain joins TRBV27 and TRBJ2-7; tentatively, D is TRBD1 (5 bases). With 5 bases removed from V and 5 bases from J, the gap between germline ends came to 13 bases. This CDR3 has 13 residues. From germline, CDR1 is MNHEY and CDR2 SMNVEV (reference sequence). The CDR3 coding sequence is TGTGCCAGCAGTACCACAGGATCTAACGAGCAGTACTTC. It yields the protein CASSTTGSNEQYF.

The V gene is TRBV18, the J gene TRBJ1-2, with 7 positions matching TRBD1. Germline assignment: CDR1 KGHSH and CDR2 LQKENI. V shed 0 bases and J 6 bases; nucleotides not matched to a gene: 10. This CDR3 contains 16 residues. Here the CDR3 reads CASSPPPRQGWDGYTF. CDR3 in DNA: TGTGCCAGCTCACCACCCCCGAGACAGGGCTGGGATGGCTACACCTTC.

This clone was found a few times. The rearrangement joins TRBV7-9 to TRBJ2-6; D remains ambiguous. Germline assignment: CDR1 SEHNR and CDR2 FQNEAQ (reference sequence). Trimming shortened V by 5 bases and J by 1 base, and 9 bases separated the two germline ends. The CDR3 sequence is 15 residues long. The DNA for the CDR3 is TGTGCCAGCAGCGCAACAGAGTCTGGGGCCAACGTCCTGACTTTC. This gives the protein CASSATESGANVLTF. Looking up the rest from reference TRBV7-9 and TRBJ2-6 gives the full variable domain: DTGVSQNPRHKITKRGQNVTFRCDPISEHNRLYWYRQTLGQGPEFLTYFQNEAQLEKSRLLSDRFSAERPKGSFSTLEIQRTEQGDSAMYLCASSATESGANVLTFGAGSRLTVL.

CDR3 DNA sequence: TGCGCCAGCAGCTTGGCGGCAGGGGATGGCTACACCTTC. This translates into CASSLAAGDGYTF. V gene TRBV5-1 combines with J gene TRBJ1-2, with D possibly TRBD1 on 6 matching bases. Trimming pared 0 bases from V and 6 bases from J, leaving 9 bases between. This CDR3 contains 13 residues. Germline CDR1 and CDR2: SGHRS and YFSETQ.

This clone has just a few counts. DNA for the CDR3: TGTGCCAGCAGCACCGGACAGGGGGGGCCCTACGAGCAGTACTTC. As protein: CASSTGQGGPYEQYF. The J gene is TRBJ2-7, the V gene TRBV7-2; 10 bases align to TRBD1. The CDR3 is 15 amino acids. V shed 5 bases and J 2 bases; nucleotides not matched to a gene: 6. Germline V gives CDR1 SGHTA, CDR2 FQGNSA. Full variable domain (remainder filled in from reference TRBV7-2 and TRBJ2-7): GAGVSQSPSNKVTEKGKDVELRCDPISGHTALYWYRQSLGQGLEFLIYFQGNSAPDKSGLPSDRFSAERTGGSVSTLTIQRTQQEDSAVYLCASSTGQGGPYEQYFGPGTRLTVT.